Listed below are T cell receptor beta chains from one sample, sequenced in a study of control samples from healthy donors and cancer patients. The protocol was immunoSEQ multiplex PCR, while the TCRdb copy is restricted to in-frame clones and leaves out a portion. Of approximately 210,000 clones detected, 91% appear once; the ten largest clones hold 1.5% to 2%. The sample consisted of blood. The receptors were sampled from a man in his thirties or forties in good health. CDR3s include the opening cysteine and the closing phenylalanine or tryptophan. D genes are given only for firm matches.

TRBJ1-3	TRBV9	.	TGTGCCAGCAGCATGGGGGGCTACCGCTCTGGAAACACCATATATTTT	CASSMGGYRSGNTIYF
TRBJ1-6	TRBV18	TRBD1	TGTGCCAGCACACCGGGACAGTCATCACGCTCCTATAATTCACCCCTCCACTTT	CASTPGQSSRSYNSPLHF
TRBJ2-7	TRBV6-4	TRBD1	TGTGCCAGCAGTGTGGGACAGGGGGGCTCCTACGAGCAGTACTTC	CASSVGQGGSYEQYF
TRBJ2-1	TRBV5-4	.	TGTGCCAGCAGCCGAACCTTTAATGAGCAGTTCTTC	CASSRTFNEQFF
TRBJ2-2	TRBV5-1	.	TGCGCCAGCAGCTTGGTGTACCAGGCGAACACCGGGGAGCTGTTTTTT	CASSLVYQANTGELFF
TRBJ2-6	TRBV9	.	TGTGCCAGCAGCGGTCTTAGATCTGGGGCCAACGTCCTGACTTTC	CASSGLRSGANVLTF
TRBJ2-3	TRBV7-8	TRBD1	TGTGCCAGCACAGGGGGCCGCACAGATACGCAGTATTTT	CASTGGRTDTQYF
TRBJ2-3	TRBV29-1	.	TGCAGCGCCCCCAATGGGTGGGGCGCAGATACGCAGTATTTT	CSAPNGWGADTQYF
TRBJ2-1	TRBV24-1	TRBD1	TGTGCCACCAGTGAGGGACAGGGGGCTTTCTCCTACAATGAGCAGTTCTTC	CATSEGQGAFSYNEQFF
TRBJ2-1	TRBV3-1/TRBV3-2	.	TGTGCCAGCAGCCAAGAGGGGCGCTGGTACAATGAGCAGTTCTTC	CASSQEGRWYNEQFF
TRBJ2-1	TRBV6-5	TRBD2	TGTGCCAGCACTGGCGGGGGGGAATCCTACAATGAGCAGTTCTTC	CASTGGGESYNEQFF
TRBJ2-6	TRBV25-1	.	TGTGCCAGCAGTGTAGGCGGGTCTGGGGCCAACGTCCTGACTTTC	CASSVGGSGANVLTF
TRBJ1-1	TRBV5-1	.	TGCGCCAGCAGCTTTAGTACCACAGGAACGTACACTGAAGCTTTCTTT	CASSFSTTGTYTEAFF
TRBJ2-3	TRBV29-1	.	TGCAGCGTTGAATCGGTTGAGGGCTCAACAGATACGCAGTATTTT	CSVESVEGSTDTQYF
TRBJ2-6	TRBV2	TRBD2	TGTGCCAGTGGACTAGCGGGGAACTCTGGGGCCAACGTCCTGACTTTC	CASGLAGNSGANVLTF
TRBJ2-3	TRBV4-1	TRBD2	TGCGCCAGCAGAGTCGGGGCGGGGGTCACAGATACGCAGTATTTT	CASRVGAGVTDTQYF